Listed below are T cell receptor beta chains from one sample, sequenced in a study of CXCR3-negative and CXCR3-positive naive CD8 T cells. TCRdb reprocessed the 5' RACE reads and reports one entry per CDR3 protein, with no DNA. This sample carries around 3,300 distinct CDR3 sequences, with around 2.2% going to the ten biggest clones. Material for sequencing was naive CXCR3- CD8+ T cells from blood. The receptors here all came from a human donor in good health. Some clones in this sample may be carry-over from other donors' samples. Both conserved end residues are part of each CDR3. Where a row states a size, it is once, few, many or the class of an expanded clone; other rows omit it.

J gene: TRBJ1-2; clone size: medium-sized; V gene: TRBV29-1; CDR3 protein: CSVYGQAYNYGYTF
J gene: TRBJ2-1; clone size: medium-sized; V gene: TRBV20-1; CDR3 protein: CSARDLGRDDGTTAAYNEQFF
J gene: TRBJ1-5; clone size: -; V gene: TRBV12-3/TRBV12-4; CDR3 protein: CASSYSQAGTGDNQPQHF
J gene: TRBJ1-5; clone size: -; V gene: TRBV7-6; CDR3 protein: CASSPLTGKSNQPQHF
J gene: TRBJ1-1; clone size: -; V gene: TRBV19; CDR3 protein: CASSVDRAGEAFF
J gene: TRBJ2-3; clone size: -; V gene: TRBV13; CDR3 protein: CASALGSDTQYF
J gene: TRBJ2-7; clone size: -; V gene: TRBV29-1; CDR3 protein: CSVVNGDTYEQYF
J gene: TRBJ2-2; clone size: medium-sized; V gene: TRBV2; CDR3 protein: CAIKGGLANTGELFF
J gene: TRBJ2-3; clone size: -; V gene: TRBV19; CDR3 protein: CASSTNGQVTDTQYF
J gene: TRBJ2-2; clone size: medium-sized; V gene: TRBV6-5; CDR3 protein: CASSYSTGRGTGELFF
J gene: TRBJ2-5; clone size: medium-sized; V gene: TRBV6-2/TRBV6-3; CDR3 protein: CASSFPQETQETQYF
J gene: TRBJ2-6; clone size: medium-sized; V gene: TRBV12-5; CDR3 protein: CASTPGFQGSGANVLTF
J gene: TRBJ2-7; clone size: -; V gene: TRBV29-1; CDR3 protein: CSVEDRGGGYEQYF
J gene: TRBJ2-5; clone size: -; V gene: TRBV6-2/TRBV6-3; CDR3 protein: CASSYPPQGPSETQYF
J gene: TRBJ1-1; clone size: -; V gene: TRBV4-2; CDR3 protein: CASSQAETQGEYTEAFF
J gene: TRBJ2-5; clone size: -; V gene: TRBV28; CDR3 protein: CASSLQGRMGETQYF
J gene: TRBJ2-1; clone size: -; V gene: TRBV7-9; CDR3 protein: CASSLGGLGLYNEQFF
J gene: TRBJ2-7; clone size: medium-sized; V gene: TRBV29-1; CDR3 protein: CSVEEGNSYEQYF
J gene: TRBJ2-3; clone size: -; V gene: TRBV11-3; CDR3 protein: CASSARTSGFTDTQYF
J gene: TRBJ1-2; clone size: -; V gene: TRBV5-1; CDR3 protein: CASSQLTGSDYGYTF
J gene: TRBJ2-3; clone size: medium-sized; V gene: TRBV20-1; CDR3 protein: CSATLVGGVNTDTQYF
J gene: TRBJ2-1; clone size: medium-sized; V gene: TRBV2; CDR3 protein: CASSPTDWKSSYNEQFF
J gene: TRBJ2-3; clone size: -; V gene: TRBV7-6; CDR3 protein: CASSLVAFTTATQYF
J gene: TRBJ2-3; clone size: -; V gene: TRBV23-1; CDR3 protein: CASSPRDGHTDTQYF
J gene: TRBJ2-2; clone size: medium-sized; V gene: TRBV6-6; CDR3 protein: CASSMTGGTGELFF
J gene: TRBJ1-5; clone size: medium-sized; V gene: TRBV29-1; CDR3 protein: CSVPGVGGNQPQHF
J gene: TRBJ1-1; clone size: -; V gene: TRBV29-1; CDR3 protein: CSVEMTGDTEAFF
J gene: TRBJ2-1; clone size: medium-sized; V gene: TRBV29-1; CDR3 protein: CSVDPTGTGMYNEQFF
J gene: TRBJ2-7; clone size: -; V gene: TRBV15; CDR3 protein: CATSRDRAQGAYEQYF
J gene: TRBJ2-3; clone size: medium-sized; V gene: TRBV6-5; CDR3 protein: CASSYSPGSTDTQYF
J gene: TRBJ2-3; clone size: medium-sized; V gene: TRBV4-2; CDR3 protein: CASSPRLGNLTDTQYF
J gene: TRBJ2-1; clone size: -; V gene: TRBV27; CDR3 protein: CASSLIPGQGIVINEQFF